Listed below are T cell receptor beta chains from one sample, sequenced in a study of early T cells in non-severe SARS-CoV-2 infection. In TCRdb, the 5' RACE reads were re-called with MiXCR into one record per CDR3 protein. The sample contains over 20,000 distinct CDR3 sequences, around 4.8% of which appear only once. The sequenced material came from whole blood. The receptor source for this set is an adult who was a healthcare worker with PCR-confirmed SARS-CoV-2 infection or an uninfected control (not recorded which). Both conserved end residues are part of each CDR3. Fields, in order: J gene, D gene, clone size, V gene, CDR3 DNA, CDR3 protein. The D gene is left open where the match is weak. Clone size, where shown, is once, few, many, or a class for clones that have expanded.

j_gene: TRBJ2-7; d_gene: TRBD1; abundance: medium-sized; v_gene: TRBV7-9; CDR3nt: TGTGCCAGCAGCCCACTGGGACAGGGACACGAGCAGTACTTC; CDR3aa: CASSPLGQGHEQYF
j_gene: TRBJ2-3; d_gene: TRBD1; abundance: medium-sized; v_gene: TRBV7-2; CDR3nt: TGTGCCAGCAGCTTAGCAGGGACAGCCTCAGATACGCAGTATTTT; CDR3aa: CASSLAGTASDTQYF
j_gene: TRBJ2-7; d_gene: TRBD2; abundance: .; v_gene: TRBV15; CDR3nt: TGTGCCACCAGCAGAGATCTAGCGGGAGTGTACGAGCAGTACTTC; CDR3aa: CATSRDLAGVYEQYF
j_gene: TRBJ1-2; d_gene: .; abundance: .; v_gene: TRBV20-1; CDR3nt: TGCAGTGCTAGCATCGACGGGGCCTATGGCTACACCTTC; CDR3aa: CSASIDGAYGYTF
j_gene: TRBJ2-4; d_gene: .; abundance: many; v_gene: TRBV3-1; CDR3nt: TGTGCCAGCAGCCAAGACCCTGGCAGGGGGAGGATTCAGTACTTC; CDR3aa: CASSQDPGRGRIQYF
j_gene: TRBJ2-1; d_gene: TRBD2; abundance: few; v_gene: TRBV7-9; CDR3nt: TGTGCCAGCAGCCCCCGCGGGGGAAGCTACAATGAGCAGTTCTTC; CDR3aa: CASSPRGGSYNEQFF
j_gene: TRBJ2-7; d_gene: TRBD2; abundance: many; v_gene: TRBV6-5; CDR3nt: TGTGCCAGCAGTTGGGACTACAGCTCCTACGAGCAGTACTTC; CDR3aa: CASSWDYSSYEQYF
j_gene: TRBJ2-3; d_gene: TRBD1; abundance: many; v_gene: TRBV23-1; CDR3nt: TGCGCCAGCAGTCAATCACAGCGCGTGGACAGGCCATATGCAGATACGCAGTATTTT; CDR3aa: CASSQSQRVDRPYADTQYF
j_gene: TRBJ2-3; d_gene: TRBD2; abundance: many; v_gene: TRBV6-4; CDR3nt: TGTGCCAGCAGTGAGACTAGCGGGAGTTCAGATACGCAGTATTTT; CDR3aa: CASSETSGSSDTQYF
j_gene: TRBJ2-3; d_gene: .; abundance: .; v_gene: TRBV10-3; CDR3nt: TGTGCCATCAGTGTAGGGCGCACAGATACGCAGTATTTT; CDR3aa: CAISVGRTDTQYF
j_gene: TRBJ2-2; d_gene: .; abundance: many; v_gene: TRBV7-2; CDR3nt: TGTGCCAGCAGCTTACAGGGTCCGACCGGGGAGCTGTTTTTT; CDR3aa: CASSLQGPTGELFF
j_gene: TRBJ2-7; d_gene: TRBD2; abundance: medium-sized; v_gene: TRBV20-1; CDR3nt: TGCAGTGCGGGGATAGCGGGAGATTTCGAGCAGTACTTC; CDR3aa: CSAGIAGDFEQYF
j_gene: TRBJ2-3; d_gene: .; abundance: many; v_gene: TRBV29-1; CDR3nt: TGCAGCGTTAAATCCGGGACAAAGTACACAGATACGCAGTATTTT; CDR3aa: CSVKSGTKYTDTQYF
j_gene: TRBJ1-1; d_gene: .; abundance: .; v_gene: TRBV18; CDR3nt: TGTGCCAGCTCACCACCGTCGGGGGTTAGGGCCACTGAAGCTTTCTTT; CDR3aa: CASSPPSGVRATEAFF
j_gene: TRBJ1-1; d_gene: .; abundance: .; v_gene: TRBV20-1; CDR3nt: TGCAGTGCTACCTACAGGGACACTGAAGCTTTCTTT; CDR3aa: CSATYRDTEAFF
j_gene: TRBJ1-1; d_gene: .; abundance: medium-sized; v_gene: TRBV12-3/TRBV12-4; CDR3nt: TGTGCCAGCCAGAGGGCTTATGAAGAAGCTTTCTTT; CDR3aa: CASQRAYEEAFF
j_gene: TRBJ2-5; d_gene: .; abundance: many; v_gene: TRBV11-2; CDR3nt: TGTGCCAGCAGCTCCCCCCCGGGGGAAGAGACCCAGTACTTC; CDR3aa: CASSSPPGEETQYF
j_gene: TRBJ1-1; d_gene: .; abundance: few; v_gene: TRBV5-1; CDR3nt: TGCGCCAGCAGCCCAGAGCTGGCCAGACTACCCTTAGGAGCTTTCTTT; CDR3aa: CASSPELARLPLGAFF
j_gene: TRBJ2-7; d_gene: TRBD1; abundance: many; v_gene: TRBV7-2; CDR3nt: TGTGCCAGCAGCTACGGGACAGGACTTTACGAGCAGTACTTC; CDR3aa: CASSYGTGLYEQYF
j_gene: TRBJ2-5; d_gene: .; abundance: many; v_gene: TRBV6-6; CDR3nt: TGTGCCAGCATTGCCCAGGAGACCCAGTACTTC; CDR3aa: CASIAQETQYF
j_gene: TRBJ1-5; d_gene: TRBD1; abundance: .; v_gene: TRBV12-3/TRBV12-4; CDR3nt: TGTGCCAGCAGCCCGGGACAGTATAGCAATCAGCCCCAGCATTTT; CDR3aa: CASSPGQYSNQPQHF
j_gene: TRBJ2-1; d_gene: .; abundance: .; v_gene: TRBV27; CDR3nt: TGTGCCAGCAGTTCCTATGGGGGTGGGAATGAGCAGTTCTTC; CDR3aa: CASSSYGGGNEQFF
j_gene: TRBJ2-5; d_gene: TRBD2; abundance: .; v_gene: TRBV5-1; CDR3nt: TGCGCCAGCAGCCGAGGACTAGCGGAAGAGACCCAGTACTTC; CDR3aa: CASSRGLAEETQYF
j_gene: TRBJ1-1; d_gene: .; abundance: few; v_gene: TRBV7-2; CDR3nt: TGTGCCAGCAGCTTAGAGGCGGGGATGAACACTGAAGCTTTCTTT; CDR3aa: CASSLEAGMNTEAFF
j_gene: TRBJ2-1; d_gene: TRBD2; abundance: many; v_gene: TRBV10-2; CDR3nt: TGCGCCAGCAGTGTTGAGACTAGCGGCTACAATGAGCAGTTCTTC; CDR3aa: CASSVETSGYNEQFF
j_gene: TRBJ1-3; d_gene: .; abundance: few; v_gene: TRBV7-9; CDR3nt: TGTGCCAGCAGCACCGGGACAACTGGAAACACCATATATTTT; CDR3aa: CASSTGTTGNTIYF
j_gene: TRBJ1-1; d_gene: .; abundance: few; v_gene: TRBV7-2; CDR3nt: TGTGCCAGCAGCTTTGGGCTTACCATGAACACTGAAGCTTTCTTT; CDR3aa: CASSFGLTMNTEAFF
j_gene: TRBJ1-2; d_gene: .; abundance: many; v_gene: TRBV18; CDR3nt: TGTGCCAGCCGGCCCAGTAGCTATGGCTACACCTTC; CDR3aa: CASRPSSYGYTF
j_gene: TRBJ2-7; d_gene: .; abundance: many; v_gene: TRBV6-5; CDR3nt: TGTGCCAGCAGCGACGGATACGAGCAGTACTTC; CDR3aa: CASSDGYEQYF
j_gene: TRBJ2-1; d_gene: TRBD2; abundance: .; v_gene: TRBV13; CDR3nt: TGTGCCAGCAGCCCCCGCGGGGGTCGAAGCTCCTACAATGAGCAGTTCTTC; CDR3aa: CASSPRGGRSSYNEQFF
j_gene: TRBJ1-2; d_gene: TRBD1; abundance: many; v_gene: TRBV3-1; CDR3nt: TGTGCCAGCAGCCAAGGGGGACAGGGTAGCTATGGCTACACCTTC; CDR3aa: CASSQGGQGSYGYTF
j_gene: TRBJ2-7; d_gene: .; abundance: many; v_gene: TRBV27; CDR3nt: TGTGCCAGCAGTTTGTACATCGGGTCCAAGTCCTACGAGCAGTACTTC; CDR3aa: CASSLYIGSKSYEQYF
j_gene: TRBJ1-1; d_gene: TRBD1; abundance: many; v_gene: TRBV7-9; CDR3nt: TGTGCCAGCAGCACAACAGGGGGCACTGAAGCTTTCTTT; CDR3aa: CASSTTGGTEAFF
j_gene: TRBJ2-3; d_gene: .; abundance: many; v_gene: TRBV25-1; CDR3nt: TGTGCCAGCTGCAGGGGCACAGATACGCAGTATTTT; CDR3aa: CASCRGTDTQYF
j_gene: TRBJ2-1; d_gene: .; abundance: medium-sized; v_gene: TRBV20-1; CDR3nt: TGCAGCGCTGTAGGGGTGGACTACAGGGATACATTCTCCTACAATGAGCAGTTCTTC; CDR3aa: CSAVGVDYRDTFSYNEQFF
j_gene: TRBJ2-7; d_gene: .; abundance: few; v_gene: TRBV6-6; CDR3nt: TGTGCCAGCAGTTCTCCGGGACCCAAAGGAGCCGAGCAGTACTTC; CDR3aa: CASSSPGPKGAEQYF
j_gene: TRBJ2-3; d_gene: .; abundance: many; v_gene: TRBV30; CDR3nt: TGTGCCTTTGGACCCCAGGGAACGCAGTATTTT; CDR3aa: CAFGPQGTQYF
j_gene: TRBJ2-7; d_gene: .; abundance: many; v_gene: TRBV20-1; CDR3nt: TGCAGTGCTGTCCAGGGTATACTGGCGGAGGAGCAGTACTTC; CDR3aa: CSAVQGILAEEQYF